Presented here are 30 T cell receptor beta chains from one specimen sequenced in a study of blood T cell repertoires in COVID-19. The repertoire was sequenced with immunoSEQ multiplex PCR; TCRdb's copy has only in-frame clones and lacks some. The sample consists of approximately 240,000 clones, roughly nine tenths of them appearing once. Sequenced input: peripheral blood. Every receptor here comes from a woman younger than 35 who had recovered from COVID-19.

The chain carries TRBV7-2 and TRBJ2-3; no definite D call. This CDR3 is built from 15 residues. Germline CDR1 is SGHTA and CDR2 is FQGNSA. The V end was cut by 1 base, the J end by 2 bases, with 10 bases between. The DNA for the CDR3 is TGTGCCAGCAGCTTAGTCGCCGGGTTCACAGATACGCAGTATTTT. Its protein is CASSLVAGFTDTQYF.

J is TRBJ1-2 and V is TRBV30; D uncertain. The CDR3 loop spans 13 amino acids. The V gene's germline CDR1 is GTSNPN and CDR2 SVGIG (reference sequence). V lost 1 base and J 4 bases, leaving 10 bases between the germline ends. The CDR3 sequence: CAWSDEGGYGYTF. CDR3 bases: TGTGCCTGGAGTGATGAGGGCGGCTATGGCTACACCTTC.

The gene calls are TRBV7-3 and TRBJ2-1; no clear D. CDR3 size: 15 residues. Trimming removed 2 bases at V and 4 bases at J, with 12 bases between. Germline values: CDR1 SGHTA, CDR2 FQGTGA. This CDR3 reads CASSLEVRIYNEQFF. The CDR3 DNA sequence: TGTGCCAGCAGCTTAGAGGTGAGGATATACAATGAGCAGTTCTTC.

The chain has TRBV5-6 and TRBJ1-2, with D unclear. CDR1 and CDR2 (germline): SGHDT, YYEEEE. V lost 2 bases, J lost 4 bases, and 6 bases lay in between. The length of the CDR3 is 12 residues. The chain's CDR3 is CASSFGSYGYTF. In DNA, the CDR3 is TGTGCCAGCAGCTTTGGCAGCTATGGCTACACCTTC. Looking up the rest from reference TRBV5-6 and TRBJ1-2 gives the full variable domain: DAGVTQSPTHLIKTRGQQVTLRCSPKSGHDTVSWYQQALGQGPQFIFQYYEEEERQRGNFPDRFSGHQFPNYSSELNVNALLLGDSALYLCASSFGSYGYTFGSGTRLTVV.

The sample holds a few counts of this clone. The chain carries TRBV4-2 and TRBJ1-1, with D possibly being TRBD1 (6 bases). The CDR3 spans 16 residues. The germline V and J ends were trimmed by 1 base and 3 bases, with 15 bases remaining between them. Germline V gene lookup returns CDR1 LGHNA and CDR2 YNFKEQ. CDR3 in DNA: TGTGCCAGCAGCCAAGGCGAGGGCGGGGGCGACACTGAAGCTTTCTTT. Encoded protein: CASSQGEGGGDTEAFF.

The gene calls are TRBV6-4 and TRBJ2-7, with 8 bases matching TRBD2. J lost 6 bases, V lost 8 bases, and 15 bases had no gene match. This CDR3 is 15 amino acids long. Germline V gene lookup returns CDR1 MRHNA and CDR2 SNTAGT. CDR3 DNA: TGTGCCAGCGGCGCTACTAGCGGAAGGAAGGGCGAGCAGTACTTC. Amino acid sequence: CASGATSGRKGEQYF.

The rearrangement joins TRBV15 to TRBJ2-1; TRBD2 matches at 8 bases. J gave up 8 bases and V 1 base, and 7 bases lay outside the gene matches. CDR3 length equals 15 residues. From germline, CDR1 is LNHNV and CDR2 YYDKDF (reference sequence). In DNA form, the CDR3 reads TGTGCCACCAGCAGAGCGGGAGGGCCGACCGATGAGCAGTTCTTC. Residues: CATSRAGGPTDEQFF.

The rearrangement joins TRBV5-1 to TRBJ2-1; D gene uncertain. V lost 1 base and J 0 bases, leaving 11 bases between the germline ends. This CDR3 comprises 16 residues. Germline values: CDR1 SGHRS, CDR2 YFSETQ. In nucleotides, the CDR3 is TGCGCCAGCAGCTTGCTTGATCTAAGCTCCTACAATGAGCAGTTCTTC. It specifies CASSLLDLSSYNEQFF.

The V and J genes are TRBV5-1 and TRBJ2-1; D unresolved. CDR1 and CDR2 (germline): SGHRS, YFSETQ. Trimming pared 4 bases from V and 5 bases from J, leaving 10 bases between. This CDR3 spans 13 amino acids. The CDR3 sequence is CASSVNVDNEQFF. The DNA for the CDR3 is TGCGCCAGCAGCGTGAACGTAGACAATGAGCAGTTCTTC.

The table lists this clone with a few counts. CDR3 residues: CASRRTGGRAYEQYF. Here the CDR3 DNA reads TGTGCCAGCAGACGCACGGGCGGGAGGGCTTACGAGCAGTACTTC. This chain joins TRBV3-1 (or the pseudogene TRBV3-2) and TRBJ2-7; 9 bases align to TRBD2. This CDR3 region has 15 residues. V lost 6 bases to trimming and J lost 4 bases; unmatched junction nucleotides: 10. Germline assignment: CDR1 LGHDT and CDR2 YNNKEL (reference sequence).

The rearrangement joins TRBV10-3 to TRBJ1-1, with D possibly matching TRBD1 (5 bases). The V and J ends lost 2 bases and 5 bases respectively, with 6 bases between them. This CDR3 spans 12 amino acids. Per germline, CDR1 ENHRY and CDR2 SYGVKD. CDR3 sequence reads: CAISERGTEAFF. DNA for the CDR3: TGTGCCATCAGTGAGCGGGGGACTGAAGCTTTCTTT.

There are many counts of this clone. The chain links TRBV6-4 to TRBJ2-2; 10 bases are shared with TRBD2. V was pared by 4 bases and J by 1 base, with 0 bases of the junction left unmatched. The CDR3 is 15 residues long. Per the germline V gene, CDR1 is MRHNA and CDR2 is SNTAGT. CDR3 DNA: TGTGCCAGCAGTGGGACTAGCGGGAACACCGGGGAGCTGTTTTTT. Translating gives CASSGTSGNTGELFF.

This chain joins TRBV5-4 and TRBJ1-4, with D maybe TRBD1 (5 bases). Trimming removed 6 bases at V and 4 bases at J, with 13 bases between. Germline V gene lookup returns CDR1 SGHNT and CDR2 YYREEE (reference sequence). This CDR3 region has 14 residues. CDR3 bases: TGTGCCAGCAAACAACAGGACCATAATGAAAAACTGTTTTTT. Translation: CASKQQDHNEKLFF.

The gene calls are TRBV19 and TRBJ2-7; D unclear. Per the germline V gene, CDR1 is LNHDA and CDR2 is SQIVND (reference sequence). Trimming removed 3 bases from V and 3 bases from J, with 9 bases in between. The CDR3 spans 13 residues. The CDR3: CASSMAPSYEQYF. The DNA of the CDR3 is TGTGCCAGTAGTATGGCCCCCAGCTACGAGCAGTACTTC. Full variable domain (missing parts from reference TRBV19 and TRBJ2-7): DGGITQSPKYLFRKEGQNVTLSCEQNLNHDAMYWYRQDPGQGLRLIYYSQIVNDFQKGDIAEGYSVSREKKESFPLTVTSAQKNPTAFYLCASSMAPSYEQYFGPGTRLTVT.

The J gene is TRBJ2-5, the V gene TRBV5-1; 7 nucleotides agree with TRBD2. The V gene's germline CDR1 is SGHRS and CDR2 YFSETQ. The length of the CDR3 is 14 residues. V lost 4 bases to trimming and J lost 4 bases; unmatched junction nucleotides: 7. The CDR3 reads CASSPTTSAETQYF. The CDR3 DNA sequence: TGCGCCAGCAGCCCGACCACTAGCGCAGAGACCCAGTACTTC.

The chain carries TRBV25-1 and TRBJ2-1; a weak D match, TRBD2 (6 bases). In germline, CDR1 is MGHDK, CDR2 SYGVNS. This CDR3 contains 12 residues. V was pared by 8 bases and J by 7 bases, with 12 bases between. CDR3 region: CASHSGRNEQFF. The CDR3 nucleotides read TGTGCCAGCCATAGTGGGAGGAATGAGCAGTTCTTC.

This rearrangement joins TRBV11-3 to TRBJ2-3; TRBD1 matches at 7 bases. Germline trimming cut 6 bases from V and 3 bases from J; bases unmatched to any gene: 6. The germline gives CDR1 SGHNT, CDR2 YENEEA. This CDR3 has 14 amino acids. CDR3 bases: TGTGCCAGCAGACCCGGGACAGCGACAGATACGCAGTATTTT. Translation gives CASRPGTATDTQYF.

The rearrangement links TRBV6-2 or TRBV6-3 to TRBJ2-7, with TRBD1 matching over 9 bases. Germline CDR1 MNHEY, CDR2 SVGEGT. After removal of 3 bases from V and 3 bases from J, the junction contained 12 bases not matched to a gene. The CDR3 spans 17 residues. CDR3: CASSYGTGIFGNYEQYF. CDR3 nucleotides: TGTGCCAGCAGTTATGGGACAGGGATCTTCGGAAACTACGAGCAGTACTTC.

The V gene is TRBV10-3, the J gene TRBJ1-3, with D hard to call. CDR3 size: 12 residues. Germline V gene lookup returns CDR1 ENHRY and CDR2 SYGVKD. The germline V and J ends were trimmed by 4 bases and 6 bases, with 7 bases remaining between them. CDR3 coding DNA: TGTGCCATCAGTGGCAGTGAAAACACCATATATTTT. Its translation: CAISGSENTIYF.

The chain has TRBV5-6 and TRBJ1-1; no clear D. The V gene's germline CDR1 is SGHDT and CDR2 YYEEEE. The length of the CDR3 is 15 residues. Trimming removed 1 base from V and 4 bases from J, with 14 bases in between. Here the CDR3 DNA reads TGTGCCAGCAGCTTGTTTGTTATTTCGGGCACTGAAGCTTTCTTT. Translation: CASSLFVISGTEAFF.

CDR3 in amino acids: CASSLGLAGDEQFF. The DNA of the CDR3 is TGTGCCAGCAGTTTAGGCCTAGCGGGAGATGAGCAGTTCTTC. The gene calls are TRBV27 and TRBJ2-1; 10 bases fit TRBD2. J lost 8 bases, V lost 2 bases, and 3 bases had no gene match. CDR1 and CDR2 (germline): MNHEY, SMNVEV (reference sequence). This CDR3 is 14 amino acids long.

This clone was seen a single time. The genes are TRBV7-6 and TRBJ1-4; unclear D gene. Between the trimmed V and J ends, which lost 5 bases and 0 bases, there was a span of 10 bases. This CDR3 is 15 amino acids long. Looked up from germline, CDR1 is SGHVS and CDR2 is FNYEAQ. The CDR3 DNA follows: TGTGCCAGCAGCACCAGACAAGCAACTAATGAAAAACTGTTTTTT. Its protein product is CASSTRQATNEKLFF.

The chain combines TRBV19 with TRBJ2-3; TRBD2 is a possible D gene (5 bases). Deletions cut 5 bases from V and 6 bases from J, with 12 bases between. Germline V gives CDR1 LNHDA, CDR2 SQIVND (reference sequence). This CDR3 is 13 amino acids long. CDR3 amino acids: CASSLGSPDTQYF. CDR3 DNA: TGTGCCAGTAGTTTGGGGAGTCCCGATACGCAGTATTTT.

V usage is TRBV21-1 and J usage is TRBJ1-2; the table's TRBD1 call for D was not verified on the DNA. TRBV21-1 is described as a pseudogene. The CDR3 is 16 amino acids. The CDR3, as DNA: TGTGCCAGCAGCAACCTGGGACAGGGCCTGTTCTCTGGCTACACCTTC. It specifies CASSNLGQGLFSGYTF.

The rearrangement links TRBV2 to TRBJ2-7, with a weak D call TRBD1 (5 bases). Germline V CDR1 and CDR2: SNHLY, FYNNEI. This CDR3 spans 14 amino acids. Between the trimmed V and J ends, which lost 8 bases and 0 bases, there was a span of 14 bases. CDR3 in amino acids: CASSDTSSSYEQYF. CDR3 sequence (DNA): TGTGCCAGCTCGGACACCTCGAGCTCCTACGAGCAGTACTTC.

This clone was detected only once. The CDR3 is CASGAKGTSGRDTRYF. Written as DNA, the CDR3 is TGTGCCAGCGGGGCGAAAGGGACTAGCGGGAGAGATACGAGATATTTT. The rearrangement uses TRBV2 and TRBJ2-3; TRBD2 matches 14 bases. In germline, CDR1 is SNHLY, CDR2 FYNNEI. The CDR3 sequence is 16 residues long. Trimming cost V 8 bases and J 15 bases; bases outside gene matches: 19.

The table lists this clone with a count of one. This chain joins TRBV29-1 and TRBJ2-7; 8 bases line up with TRBD1. The CDR3 is made up of 11 amino acids. Germline V gene lookup returns CDR1 SQVTM and CDR2 ANQGSEA. V was clipped by 6 bases and J by 7 bases; unmatched bases: 5. CDR3 loop: CSVQQGGEQYF. The CDR3 DNA follows: TGCAGCGTCCAACAGGGGGGAGAGCAGTACTTC.

The V call is TRBV12-3 or TRBV12-4, the J call TRBJ1-3, with D perhaps TRBD1 (6 bases). This CDR3 is built from 13 residues. With 6 bases removed from V and 4 bases from J, the gap between germline ends came to 10 bases. CDR3 nucleotides: TGTGCCAGCAGACAGGGATCCGGAAACACCATATATTTT. This translates into CASRQGSGNTIYF.

The CDR3 is CASSPSLETQYF. The CDR3 region has the DNA TGTGCCAGCAGTCCTTCGTTGGAGACCCAGTACTTC. The chain is built from TRBV6-5 and TRBJ2-5; D not resolved. This CDR3 contains 12 residues. Germline-derived CDR1 and CDR2 are MNHEY and SVGAGI. V lost 5 bases and J 5 bases, leaving 9 bases between the germline ends.

The rearrangement joins TRBV6-5 to TRBJ1-2, with TRBD1 identical over 7 bases. CDR3 length: 14 amino acids. V lost 6 bases and J lost 4; bases outside the gene matches: 8. Looked up from germline, CDR1 is MNHEY and CDR2 is SVGAGI. The CDR3 sequence: CASSPRDRAYGYTF. CDR3 nucleotides: TGTGCCAGCAGCCCCCGCGACAGGGCCTATGGCTACACCTTC.